One and the same sample provided the 4 T cell receptor beta chains below, sequenced in a study of blood T cell repertoires in COVID-19. Produced via immunoSEQ multiplex PCR; TCRdb's table is partial and in-frame only. Among under 110,000 clones listed, around 85% were seen once. Sequencing was performed on peripheral blood. These receptors were collected from a woman in her 70s with active or convalescent COVID-19.

This sequence joins TRBV3-1 (or the pseudogene TRBV3-2) and TRBJ2-2; 7 bases line up with TRBD1. Germline trimming cut 6 bases from V and 5 bases from J; bases unmatched to any gene: 9. The CDR3 is 15 residues long. Germline V gene data show CDR1 as LGHDT and CDR2 as YNNKEL (reference sequence). The CDR3 DNA is TGTGCCAGCAGGGCCGGAAGGGGGCGAACCGGGGAGCTGTTTTTT. It translates to CASRAGRGRTGELFF.

This clone was seen only a few times. The chain recombines TRBV5-1 with TRBJ1-6; a weak D match, TRBD1 (5 bases). Germline V gene lookup returns CDR1 SGHRS and CDR2 YFSETQ. The V gene lost 5 bases and the J gene lost 12 bases, with 18 bases spanning the gap. The CDR3 loop spans 14 amino acids. CDR3 nucleotide sequence: TGCGCCAGCAGATTAAACCAGGGAAAGGAACCCCTCCACTTT. It translates to CASRLNQGKEPLHF. Full variable domain (remainder filled in from reference TRBV5-1 and TRBJ1-6): KAGVTQTPRYLIKTRGQQVTLSCSPISGHRSVSWYQQTPGQGLQFLFEYFSETQRNKGNFPGRFSGRQFSNSRSEMNVSTLELGDSALYLCASRLNQGKEPLHFGNGTRLTVT.

The chain combines TRBV5-1 with TRBJ1-3, with TRBD1 matching over 7 bases. CDR3 length: 16 residues. The V gene end was trimmed by 4 bases and the J gene end by 2 bases; junction bases not matched to a gene: 9. Per the germline V gene, CDR1 is SGHRS and CDR2 is YFSETQ. CDR3: CASSPGGGSAGNTIYF. CDR3 coding DNA: TGCGCCAGCAGCCCTGGAGGGGGCAGTGCTGGAAACACCATATATTTT.

The chain links TRBV28 to TRBJ1-6; TRBD1 is a possible D gene (5 bases). Germline V gene data show CDR1 as MDHEN and CDR2 as SYDVKM. The CDR3 runs 14 residues. V shed 5 bases and J shed 4 bases, with 9 bases lying between them. CDR3 sequence: CASSRQGYNSPLHF. The CDR3 DNA is TGTGCCAGCAGTCGGCAGGGATATAATTCACCCCTCCACTTT.